These 26 T cell receptor beta chains share one sample of origin, sequenced in a study of blood T cell repertoires in COVID-19 (dated by TCRdb to about 2020). Libraries were built with the immunoSEQ multiplex PCR assay. TCRdb limited this immuneACCESS table to in-frame rearrangements with V and J called. A share of clones is missing; checked studies link under half to unresolved V genes, and the rest is unexplained. For this sample there are 70,000 to 100,000 clones; 80% to 90% appear just once. About a sixth of the sample goes to the ten largest clones. The sequencing input was peripheral blood. These TCRs come from a woman of 80 years or more with acute or convalescent COVID-19.

The chain uses TRBV4-1 and TRBJ2-3, with 8 bases aligning to TRBD2. Looked up from germline, CDR1 is MGHRA and CDR2 is YSYEKL. The CDR3 totals 15 residues. Trimming removed 4 bases from V and 3 bases from J; junction bases left unmatched: 6. The CDR3 DNA sequence: TGCGCCAGCAGCCCGCGGGGGGCGGGGACAGATACGCAGTATTTT. It codes for CASSPRGAGTDTQYF.

This rearrangement joins TRBV5-1 to TRBJ1-5; TRBD1 matches 8 bases. The germline V gene encodes CDR1 SGHRS and CDR2 YFSETQ. With 4 bases clipped from V and 1 base from J, the junction kept 7 bases outside the gene matches. The CDR3 runs to 16 residues. DNA for the CDR3: TGCGCCAGCAGCACCGGGACAGGCCAAAGCAATCAGCCCCAGCATTTT. Protein sequence: CASSTGTGQSNQPQHF.

This clone occurred a few times. This rearrangement joins TRBV6-2 or TRBV6-3 to TRBJ2-1; a possible D gene is TRBD1 (6 bases). The CDR3 runs to 14 residues. The ends were cut back, 4 bases at V and 6 bases at J, with 13 bases in the middle. CDR1 and CDR2 from the germline V gene are MNHEY and SVGEGT. CDR3 residues: CASSLFRGGNEQFF. In DNA, the CDR3 is TGTGCCAGCAGTTTATTCAGGGGTGGCAATGAGCAGTTCTTC.

The V call is TRBV6-5, the J call TRBJ2-5, with 10 bases aligning to TRBD2. Looked up from germline, CDR1 is MNHEY and CDR2 is SVGAGI. J gave up 4 bases and V 5 bases, and 7 bases lay outside the gene matches. CDR3 length equals 15 residues. CDR3 region: CASSLSGGAGETQYF. CDR3 in DNA: TGTGCCAGCAGTCTCAGCGGGGGGGCAGGAGAGACCCAGTACTTC.

The count of this clone is one. The V gene is TRBV11-3, the J gene TRBJ1-2, with 11 bases fitting TRBD1. From germline, CDR1 is SGHNT and CDR2 YENEEA. This CDR3 has 17 residues. V was clipped by 1 base and J by 0 bases; unmatched bases: 4. The CDR3 protein is CASSLGGTGGTNYGYTF. CDR3 nucleotide sequence: TGTGCCAGCAGCTTAGGTGGGACAGGGGGTACTAACTATGGCTACACCTTC.

The rearrangement uses TRBV9 and TRBJ2-7; D ambiguous. The CDR3 is made up of 15 amino acids. CDR1 is SGDLS and CDR2 is YYNGEE in the germline V gene. V was clipped by 0 bases and J by 0 bases, with 10 bases between them. DNA of the CDR3: TGTGCCAGCAGCGTAGGTCCGTCGAGCTCCTACGAGCAGTACTTC. This sequence encodes CASSVGPSSSYEQYF.

The rearrangement links TRBV5-4 to TRBJ2-7; possible D gene TRBD2, 5 bases. V gave up 4 bases and J gave up 0 bases, with 14 bases separating them. The CDR3 spans 15 residues. In germline, CDR1 is SGHNT, CDR2 YYREEE (reference sequence). The CDR3 is CASSNRELGSYEQYF. DNA of the CDR3: TGTGCCAGCAGCAATCGGGAATTAGGCTCCTACGAGCAGTACTTC. Drawing the rest from reference TRBV5-4 and TRBJ2-7, the complete variable domain is ETGVTQSPTHLIKTRGQQVTLRCSSQSGHNTVSWYQQALGQGPQFIFQYYREEENGRGNFPPRFSGLQFPNYSSELNVNALELDDSALYLCASSNRELGSYEQYFGPGTRLTVT.

About this clone itself: One junction end does not reproduce the germline sequence, and a read error may be involved. The CDR3 here is CASSPSGTSTEQYF. As DNA, the CDR3 is TGTGCTAGCAGCCCCTCCGGGACTAGTACCGAGCAGTACTTC. This sequence joins TRBV7-7 and TRBJ2-7; 8 positions agree with TRBD2. CDR3 size: 14 residues. Germline CDR1 and CDR2: SSHAT and FNYEAQ (reference sequence).

This clone showed up just a few times. The chain joins TRBV5-1 to TRBJ1-2, with TRBD1 matching 8 bases. Trimming at V came to 2 bases and at J to 6 bases, leaving 6 bases not matched to a gene. Germline V gene lookup returns CDR1 SGHRS and CDR2 YFSETQ. The CDR3 is 14 amino acids. As DNA, the CDR3 is TGCGCCAGCAGCTTCGGTCAGGGGGCAAATGGCTACACCTTC. This translates into CASSFGQGANGYTF.

The genes are TRBV9 and TRBJ2-3, with 9 bases lining up with TRBD2. CDR1 SGDLS and CDR2 YYNGEE come from the germline V gene. The CDR3 spans 15 residues. V dropped 4 bases and J dropped 2; count of bases not matched to a gene: 5. CDR3 residues: CASSPTSGYTDTQYF. In DNA form, the CDR3 reads TGTGCCAGCAGCCCGACTAGCGGATACACAGATACGCAGTATTTT.

The chain combines TRBV7-3 with TRBJ2-2, with 7 bases fitting TRBD2. V was pared by 6 bases and J by 5 bases, with 9 bases of the junction left unmatched. The CDR3 totals 15 residues. Germline V gives CDR1 SGHTA, CDR2 FQGTGA. The CDR3 DNA follows: TGTGCCAGCAGTCTCAAGGCCGGGGGGACCGGGGAGCTGTTTTTT. Translated: CASSLKAGGTGELFF.

In its sample, this clone was seen many times. The chain uses TRBV25-1 and TRBJ1-2; 7 positions match TRBD1. The CDR3 length is 12 residues. V shed 5 bases and J 7 bases; nucleotides not matched to a gene: 4. Looked up from germline, CDR1 is MGHDK and CDR2 is SYGVNS. As DNA, the CDR3 is TGTGCCAGCAGTTTAGACAGGGCTGGCTACACCTTC. Its protein product is CASSLDRAGYTF.

This chain connects TRBV2 to TRBJ1-2; a possible D gene is TRBD1 (5 bases). The CDR3 contains 14 residues. CDR1 SNHLY and CDR2 FYNNEI come from the germline V gene. V shed 3 bases and J shed 1 base, with 9 bases lying between them. The chain's CDR3 is CASSDQGLNYGYTF. The CDR3 DNA reads as TGTGCCAGCAGTGACCAGGGTCTTAACTATGGCTACACCTTC.

This chain connects TRBV10-3 to TRBJ2-1; possible D gene TRBD1, 5 bases. This CDR3 has 13 amino acids. Germline V lookup: CDR1 ENHRY, CDR2 SYGVKD. Deletions cut 5 bases from V and 8 bases from J, with 13 bases between. Here the CDR3 DNA reads TGTGCCATCAGTCCCGGACAAAGCGATGAGCAGTTCTTC. Protein: CAISPGQSDEQFF.

This clone was counted many times. The chain couples TRBV10-2 to TRBJ1-4; possible D gene TRBD1, 6 bases. The CDR3 extends over 13 amino acids. In germline, CDR1 is WSHSY, CDR2 SAAADI. V was shortened by 6 bases and J by 1 base, with 6 bases between the two germline ends. The CDR3 DNA follows: TGCGCCAGCAGAGGGGGAACTAATGAAAAACTGTTTTTT. Translating it yields CASRGGTNEKLFF.

The rearrangement uses TRBV19 and TRBJ2-6; D possibly corresponds to TRBD2 (5 bases). The germline V gene has CDR1 LNHDA and CDR2 SQIVND (reference sequence). V was cut by 8 bases and J by 2 bases, with 7 bases left in between. The CDR3 spans 13 residues. Written as DNA, the CDR3 is TGTGCCAGTTCCGGGACTGGGGCCAACGTCCTGACTTTC. Residues: CASSGTGANVLTF. The entire variable domain, with the rest obtained from reference TRBV19 and TRBJ2-6, is as follows: DGGITQSPKYLFRKEGQNVTLSCEQNLNHDAMYWYRQDPGQGLRLIYYSQIVNDFQKGDIAEGYSVSREKKESFPLTVTSAQKNPTAFYLCASSGTGANVLTFGAGSRLTVL.

This chain connects TRBV28 to TRBJ1-5, with TRBD1 as a possible D gene (6 bases). The germline gives CDR1 MDHEN, CDR2 SYDVKM. This CDR3 comprises 14 residues. With 6 bases removed from V and 3 bases from J, the gap between germline ends came to 12 bases. This CDR3 reads CASSKGGDNQPQHF. CDR3 in DNA: TGTGCCAGCAGCAAGGGGGGGGACAATCAGCCCCAGCATTTT.

The J gene is TRBJ1-2, the V gene TRBV9, with TRBD1 as a possible D gene (5 bases). Between the trimmed V and J ends, which lost 2 bases and 0 bases, there was a span of 14 bases. CDR1 and CDR2 (germline): SGDLS, YYNGEE. This CDR3 has 16 residues. The CDR3 reads CASSVRGDPANYGYTF. The CDR3 DNA is TGTGCCAGCAGCGTTCGGGGGGACCCAGCTAACTATGGCTACACCTTC.

This clone was recorded only once. V and J are TRBV6-4 and TRBJ2-3; the match to TRBD2 covers 8 bases. Unmatched junction bases numbered 4, after V lost 2 bases and J lost 3 bases. The CDR3 has 15 amino acids. CDR1 and CDR2 (germline): MRHNA, SNTAGT. CDR3 sequence (DNA): TGTGCCAGCAGTGACAACGCGGGGGGAACAGATACGCAGTATTTT. Translated, it gives CASSDNAGGTDTQYF.

CDR3: CASTRDTTSTDTQYF. CDR3 coding DNA: TGTGCCAGCACCCGGGACACCACGAGCACAGATACGCAGTATTTT. This chain links TRBV2 with TRBJ2-3; the D gene is possibly TRBD1 (6 bases). The ends were cut back, 7 bases at V and 0 bases at J, with 14 bases in the middle. The CDR3 totals 15 residues. Looked up from germline, CDR1 is SNHLY and CDR2 is FYNNEI.

Worth noting for this clone: One end of the junction fails to match germline, which may point to a read error. In DNA, the CDR3 is TGTGCCAGCAGCTTTTCCCCCGCGGCCGGATTCTTC. Its protein product is CASSFSPAAGFF. The rearrangement links TRBV7-9 to TRBJ1-2, with D unresolved. The CDR3 consists of 12 residues. The germline V gene encodes CDR1 SEHNR and CDR2 FQNEAQ (reference sequence).

V and J are TRBV3-1 (or the pseudogene TRBV3-2) and TRBJ2-7; 10 nucleotides align to TRBD1. This CDR3 is built from 16 residues. Germline CDR1 reads LGHDT; CDR2 reads YNNKEL (reference sequence). With V trimmed by 3 bases and J by 6 bases, 11 bases remained unmatched. The CDR3 nucleotides read TGTGCCAGCAGCCATCTCCGGGACAGGGGTAGAGGCGAGCAGTACTTC. Amino acids: CASSHLRDRGRGEQYF.

The chain has TRBV28 and TRBJ1-2; TRBD1 aligns across 9 bases. The CDR3 is made up of 14 amino acids. CDR1 is MDHEN, CDR2 SYDVKM, per germline. V lost 4 bases to trimming and J lost 7 bases; unmatched junction nucleotides: 7. CDR3 nucleotide sequence: TGTGCCAGCAGTTCCTCGGGACAGGGCAGTGGCTACACCTTC. Amino acid sequence: CASSSSGQGSGYTF.

The V and J genes are TRBV7-8 and TRBJ2-7, with 7 bases lining up with TRBD1. This CDR3 comprises 15 residues. After removal of 5 bases from V and 0 bases from J, the junction contained 7 bases not matched to a gene. Per germline, CDR1 SGHVS and CDR2 FQNEAQ. The CDR3 sequence: CASSPGTASSYEQYF. The CDR3 bases are TGTGCCAGCAGCCCAGGGACAGCTAGCTCCTACGAGCAGTACTTC.

The rearrangement uses TRBV27 and TRBJ1-3; D possibly corresponds to TRBD1 (6 bases). With 6 bases removed from V and 4 bases from J, the gap between germline ends came to 19 bases. Germline CDR1 MNHEY, CDR2 SMNVEV (reference sequence). CDR3 length: 16 amino acids. CDR3 protein: CASRPSRPGDGNTIYF. CDR3 nucleotides: TGTGCCAGCAGGCCGTCTCGTCCAGGGGACGGAAACACCATATATTTT.

This clone was counted only a few times. This chain uses TRBV9 with TRBJ1-6; 7 nucleotides match TRBD1. Germline lookup yields CDR1 SGDLS and CDR2 YYNGEE. This CDR3 spans 15 amino acids. The V segment lost 3 bases and the J segment 5 bases; nucleotides outside the gene matches: 5. Here the CDR3 reads CASSEGALNNSPLHF. In nucleotides, the CDR3 is TGTGCCAGCAGCGAGGGGGCTTTGAATAATTCACCCCTCCACTTT.